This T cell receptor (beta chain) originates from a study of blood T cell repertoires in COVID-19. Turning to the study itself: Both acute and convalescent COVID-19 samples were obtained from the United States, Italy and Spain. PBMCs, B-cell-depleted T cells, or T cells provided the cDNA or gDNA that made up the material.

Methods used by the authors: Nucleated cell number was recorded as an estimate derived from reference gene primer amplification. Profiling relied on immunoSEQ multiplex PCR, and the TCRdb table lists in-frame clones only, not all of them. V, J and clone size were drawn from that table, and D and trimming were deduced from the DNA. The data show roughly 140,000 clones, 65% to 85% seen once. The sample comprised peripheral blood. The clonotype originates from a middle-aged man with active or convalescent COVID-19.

The CDR3 region is CASTSDRSSYEQYF. The CDR3 DNA is TGTGCCAGCACCTCCGACAGGAGCTCCTACGAGCAGTACTTC. This chain joins TRBV11-2 and TRBJ2-7; perhaps TRBD1 as D (6 bases). The V end was cut by 7 bases, the J end by 0 bases, with 13 bases between. Germline V gene sequence: CDR1 SGHAT, CDR2 FQNNGV. The length of the CDR3 is 14 residues.